This TCR beta chain was sequenced for a study of OX40 agonist ivuxolimab in advanced cancers. About the study: Dose-escalation cases comprised hepatocellular carcinoma, melanoma, renal cell or head and neck cancer.

The germline CDR1 and CDR2 sequences are MGHRA and YSYEKL. V was trimmed by 1 base and J by 2 bases, leaving 6 bases between them. The CDR3 has 14 amino acids. Study outcomes and limitations: In the 0.1-3.0 mg/kg groups, partial responders showed among the lowest expansion.

Details on this clone: Its matching antigen is unknown.

The investigators sampled blood at baseline, at cycle 4 day 1, and at cycle 7 day 1. Method: immunoSEQ multiplex PCR; TCRdb's copy keeps in-frame clones and lacks some. The sample holds more than 15,000 clones; approximately 90% are singletons and the top ten take 25% to 35%. The sequenced sample was CD4+ or CD8+ T cells sorted from blood, obtained in a trial of the OX40 agonist ivuxolimab. The chain recombines TRBV4-1 with TRBJ1-5, with D uncertain. The sequence was obtained from an adult with an advanced solid tumor such as melanoma, head and neck, liver or kidney cancer. Written as DNA, the CDR3 is TGCGCCAGCAGCCAAGGTCAGGGCAATCAGCCCCAGCATTTT. It translates to CASSQGQGNQPQHF.